What follows are 12 T cell receptor beta chains derived from one specimen sequenced in a study of blood T cell repertoires in COVID-19. The protocol was immunoSEQ multiplex PCR, while the TCRdb copy is restricted to in-frame clones and leaves out a portion. The sample yields some 250,000 clones, 80% to 85% seen once. Sequencing input: peripheral blood. Source of these receptors: a woman between 18 and 29 years old with acute or convalescent COVID-19.

The rearrangement links TRBV27 to TRBJ1-4; perhaps TRBD1 as D (5 bases). Trimming removed 6 bases from V and 0 bases from J, with 17 bases in between. From germline, CDR1 is MNHEY and CDR2 SMNVEV (reference sequence). This CDR3 has 17 amino acids. The CDR3 spells CASSPFVTAATNEKLFF. The CDR3 bases are TGTGCCAGCAGCCCTTTTGTGACAGCCGCAACTAATGAAAAACTGTTTTTT.

This clone was observed at least ten times. V gene TRBV10-3 combines with J gene TRBJ1-6; D not resolved. V dropped 2 bases and J dropped 9 bases, with 8 bases sitting between them. Germline V gene lookup returns CDR1 ENHRY and CDR2 SYGVKD. This CDR3 spans 13 amino acids. The CDR3 spells CAISERDSSPLHF. The CDR3 DNA follows: TGTGCCATCAGTGAGAGAGATAGTTCACCCCTCCACTTT.

The chain recombines TRBV6-5 with TRBJ1-1; weak D call: TRBD1 (6 bases). Germline-derived CDR1 and CDR2 are MNHEY and SVGAGI. The CDR3 runs to 15 residues. V lost 10 bases to trimming and J lost 2 bases, with 20 bases between them. The CDR3 region is CATLGQGPYNTEAFF. As DNA, the CDR3 is TGTGCCACCCTAGGGCAGGGGCCGTACAACACTGAAGCTTTCTTT.

The chain links TRBV30 to TRBJ1-2; possibly TRBD1 for D (5 bases). The CDR3 runs 12 residues. V shed 2 bases and J shed 6 bases, with 10 bases lying between them. Germline V gene lookup returns CDR1 GTSNPN and CDR2 SVGIG (reference sequence). The CDR3 reads CAWSTRVDGYTF. The DNA for the CDR3 is TGTGCCTGGAGTACCAGGGTGGATGGCTACACCTTC. Drawing the rest from reference TRBV30 and TRBJ1-2, the complete variable domain is SQTIHQWPATLVQPVGSPLSLECTVEGTSNPNLYWYRQAAGRGLQLLFYSVGIGQISSEVPQNLSASRPQDRQFILSSKKLLLSDSGFYLCAWSTRVDGYTFGSGTRLTVV.

The CDR3 region is CASSTGQGLGQPQHF. The DNA for the CDR3 is TGTGCCAGCAGTACCGGACAGGGTCTCGGTCAGCCCCAGCATTTT. This sequence joins TRBV25-1 and TRBJ1-5, with 8 bases aligning to TRBD1. The CDR3 length is 15 residues. Germline trimming cut 5 bases from V and 6 bases from J; bases unmatched to any gene: 9. Germline V gene data show CDR1 as MGHDK and CDR2 as SYGVNS.

The J gene is TRBJ1-2, the V gene TRBV2, with 7 positions matching TRBD1. CDR1 SNHLY and CDR2 FYNNEI come from the germline V gene. The CDR3 runs 15 residues. The V gene end was trimmed by 5 bases and the J gene end by 3 bases; junction bases not matched to a gene: 9. The CDR3 reads CASSTIDRDYYGYTF. The CDR3 nucleotides read TGTGCCAGCAGTACTATTGACAGGGATTACTATGGCTACACCTTC.

This chain uses TRBV15 with TRBJ2-2; D call uncertain. The CDR3 contains 15 residues. Germline values: CDR1 LNHNV, CDR2 YYDKDF (reference sequence). The V end lost 4 bases, the J end lost 1 base, and 10 bases lay between the germline ends. The CDR3 DNA follows: TGTGCCACCAGCATCGTAGTCGGGAACACCGGGGAGCTGTTTTTT. This sequence encodes CATSIVVGNTGELFF.

The chain joins TRBV10-3 to TRBJ1-1, with D unresolved. Germline CDR1 ENHRY, CDR2 SYGVKD. V was clipped by 4 bases and J by 0 bases, with 18 bases between them. CDR3 length: 17 amino acids. CDR3 DNA sequence: TGTGCCATCAGTGGAGGCCGATCCGGGTCACTGAACACTGAAGCTTTCTTT. Its translation is CAISGGRSGSLNTEAFF.

This sequence joins TRBV7-8 and TRBJ2-5; D not resolved. Looked up from germline, CDR1 is SGHVS and CDR2 is FQNEAQ. The CDR3 spans 16 residues. Trimming took off 1 base at V and 1 base at J, with 13 bases between the two ends. CDR3 sequence reads: CASSLVIWAGQETQYF. CDR3 nucleotides: TGTGCCAGCAGCTTAGTGATATGGGCAGGCCAAGAGACCCAGTACTTC.

This clone was detected only a few times. The chain employs TRBV14 and TRBJ1-1, with 7 positions matching TRBD1. V was pared by 6 bases and J by 5 bases, with 9 bases of the junction left unmatched. The CDR3 runs to 14 residues. Germline V lookup: CDR1 SGHDN, CDR2 FVKESK. The CDR3 loop is CASRVTGAGTEAFF. For the CDR3, the DNA is TGTGCCAGCAGGGTCACAGGGGCGGGAACTGAAGCTTTCTTT.

This clone was recorded a few times. This chain uses TRBV3-1 (or the pseudogene TRBV3-2) with TRBJ2-3; D might be TRBD2 (6 bases). Germline CDR1 is LGHDT and CDR2 is YNNKEL (reference sequence). Trimming cost V 3 bases and J 3 bases, with 16 bases left between them. The CDR3 has 16 amino acids. DNA for the CDR3: TGTGCCAGCAGCCAGCCCCGAAGGGAGGTAACAGATACGCAGTATTTT. Its protein is CASSQPRREVTDTQYF.

This clone was picked up a small number of times. The J gene is TRBJ1-1, the V gene TRBV5-1; no firm D call. CDR1 is SGHRS, CDR2 YFSETQ, per germline. The length of the CDR3 is 12 residues. V was trimmed by 0 bases and J by 8 bases, leaving 8 bases between them. CDR3 sequence (DNA): TGCGCCAGCAGCTTGGGGTCAGGAGAAGCTTTCTTT. It specifies CASSLGSGEAFF.